Presented here are 14 T cell receptor beta chains from one specimen sequenced in a study of T cells expressing NK-cell markers. Using the 5' RACE reads, TCRdb records one entry per CDR3 protein without DNA. The sample holds approximately 380,000 distinct CDR3 sequences. Sequenced: blood T cells: a sorted CD56 or NKG2C T cell subset, CD4+ or CD8+ T cells, or bulk PBMC T cells (not recorded which). Every receptor here comes from a man aged 18-69 years in good health.

J is TRBJ2-1 and V is TRBV27; the TRBD2 assignment by TCRdb is unverifiable without DNA. CDR1 is MNHEY and CDR2 is SMNVEV in the germline V gene (reference sequence). The CDR3 totals 16 residues. CDR3 protein: CASSYRGGWSYNEQFF.

The chain has TRBV25-1 and TRBJ2-7. The CDR3 has 14 amino acids. The V gene's germline CDR1 is MGHDK and CDR2 SYGVNS. This CDR3 reads CASSEHGSSNEQYF.

The rearrangement uses TRBV6-5 and TRBJ2-6; TCRdb calls TRBD2, which cannot be checked without DNA. This CDR3 is 17 amino acids long. Looked up from germline, CDR1 is MNHEY and CDR2 is SVGAGI. CDR3 region: CASSYGGGHSGANVLTF.

V usage is TRBV6-1 and J usage is TRBJ2-2; TCRdb gives TRBD1 as the D gene, but with no DNA this cannot be confirmed. The germline gives CDR1 MNHNS, CDR2 SASEGT. The CDR3 is 16 residues long. CDR3 region: CASSQRAPQNTGELFF.

V usage is TRBV6-1 and J usage is TRBJ1-1; TCRdb proposes TRBD1, but this gene call is untestable without DNA. From germline, CDR1 is MNHNS and CDR2 SASEGT. The CDR3 consists of 14 residues. CDR3 in amino acids: CASSEFYRESEAFF.

This CDR3 is CASSLGGEYTGELFF. The genes are TRBV28 and TRBJ2-2; TCRdb proposes TRBD1, but this gene call is untestable without DNA. Germline CDR1 reads MDHEN; CDR2 reads SYDVKM. This CDR3 contains 15 residues.

V and J are TRBV6-1 and TRBJ2-2. The length of the CDR3 is 17 residues. The germline V gene encodes CDR1 MNHNS and CDR2 SASEGT. Here the CDR3 reads CASSGVQQRIGSGELFF.

The gene calls are TRBV28 and TRBJ2-5; no DNA is available, so the TRBD2 call from TCRdb remains unchecked. Germline V gives CDR1 MDHEN, CDR2 SYDVKM. CDR3 length equals 15 residues. The CDR3 spells CASSLAGNTKETQYF.

V usage is TRBV5-1 and J usage is TRBJ1-4; TCRdb outputs TRBD1, but without DNA this stays unchecked. This CDR3 spans 15 amino acids. Germline V gene data show CDR1 as SGHRS and CDR2 as YFSETQ. This CDR3 reads CASSRQGSTNEKLFF.

The chain employs TRBV12-3 or TRBV12-4 and TRBJ2-3; the TRBD1 assignment by TCRdb is unverifiable without DNA. The CDR3 length is 16 residues. The CDR3 protein is CASTGHGEQGYYTQYF.

The V and J genes are TRBV28 and TRBJ2-2; the D call of TRBD1 rests on TCRdb alone, since no DNA is present to check it. Looked up from germline, CDR1 is MDHEN and CDR2 is SYDVKM. This CDR3 is 15 amino acids long. CDR3 sequence: CASSPDTPNTGELFF.

The rearrangement joins TRBV5-5 to TRBJ2-5; TCRdb designates TRBD1, a call that cannot be tested without DNA. The CDR3 totals 12 residues. Germline V lookup: CDR1 SGHKS, CDR2 YYEKEE (reference sequence). CDR3 sequence: CASSSPGKAQYF.

The V gene is TRBV7-9, the J gene TRBJ2-7; there is no DNA to check the TCRdb D call of TRBD1. The CDR3 length is 14 residues. Germline CDR1 SEHNR, CDR2 FQNEAQ (reference sequence). The CDR3 loop reads CASSLGAGIPEQYF. The full variable domain, its missing parts supplied by reference TRBV7-9 and TRBJ2-7, is DTGVSQNPRHKITKRGQNVTFRCDPISEHNRLYWYRQTLGQGPEFLTYFQNEAQLEKSRLLSDRFSAERPKGSFSTLEIQRTEQGDSAMYLCASSLGAGIPEQYFGPGTRLTVT.

The chain links TRBV3-1 to TRBJ1-6; TCRdb's D gene call, TRBD1, goes unchecked for lack of DNA. The CDR3 is made up of 14 amino acids. Germline V gene lookup returns CDR1 LGHDT and CDR2 YNNKEL (reference sequence). CDR3 in amino acids: CASRLTGPRSPLHF. The full variable domain, with the rest looked up from reference TRBV3-1 and TRBJ1-6, is DTAVSQTPKYLVTQMGNDKSIKCEQNLGHDTMYWYKQDSKKFLKIMFSYNNKELIINETVPNRFSPKSPDKAHLNLHINSLELGDSAVYFCASRLTGPRSPLHFGNGTRLTVT.